This TCR beta chain was recovered during a study of blood T cell repertoires in COVID-19. Data came from immunoSEQ multiplex PCR; TCRdb stores just in-frame clones and leaves some out. The repertoire consists of 170,000 or so clones, with roughly 85% occurring once and the leading ten covering about 6.3%. The CDR3 runs to 12 residues. The germline V and J ends were trimmed by 5 bases and 8 bases, with 12 bases remaining between them. Germline V lookup: CDR1 LNHDA, CDR2 SQIVND (reference sequence). This sequence was found in a middle-aged man who had recovered from COVID-19. The chain uses TRBV19 and TRBJ1-2; D is unresolved. Sequencing input: PBMCs or T cells enriched from blood (not recorded which). CDR3 nucleotides: TGTGCCAGTAGTGTTTACATGAACGGCTACACCTTC. This encodes CASSVYMNGYTF. Together with reference TRBV19 and TRBJ1-2, the CDR3 gives the full variable domain: DGGITQSPKYLFRKEGQNVTLSCEQNLNHDAMYWYRQDPGQGLRLIYYSQIVNDFQKGDIAEGYSVSREKKESFPLTVTSAQKNPTAFYLCASSVYMNGYTFGSGTRLTVV.